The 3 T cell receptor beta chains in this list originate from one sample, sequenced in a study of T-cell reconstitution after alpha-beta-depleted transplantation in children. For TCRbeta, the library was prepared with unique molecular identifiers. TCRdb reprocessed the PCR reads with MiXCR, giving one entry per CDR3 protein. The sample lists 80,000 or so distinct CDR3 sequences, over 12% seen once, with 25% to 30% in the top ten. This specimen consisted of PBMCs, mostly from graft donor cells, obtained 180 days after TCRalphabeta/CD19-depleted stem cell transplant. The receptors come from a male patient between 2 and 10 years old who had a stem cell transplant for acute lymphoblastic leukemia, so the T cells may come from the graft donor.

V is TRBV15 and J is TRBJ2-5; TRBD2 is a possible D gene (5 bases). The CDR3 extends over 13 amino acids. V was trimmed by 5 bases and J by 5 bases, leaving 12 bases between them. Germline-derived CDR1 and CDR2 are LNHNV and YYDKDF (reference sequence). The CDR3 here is CATSPSGGETQYF. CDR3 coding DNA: TGTGCCACCAGCCCCAGCGGTGGGGAGACCCAGTACTTC.

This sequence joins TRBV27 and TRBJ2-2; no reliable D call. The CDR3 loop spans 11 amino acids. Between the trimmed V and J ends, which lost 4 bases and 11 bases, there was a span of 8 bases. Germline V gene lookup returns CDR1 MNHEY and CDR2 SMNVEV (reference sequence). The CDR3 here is CASSWANELFF. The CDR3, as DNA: TGTGCCAGCAGTTGGGCGAACGAGCTGTTTTTT.

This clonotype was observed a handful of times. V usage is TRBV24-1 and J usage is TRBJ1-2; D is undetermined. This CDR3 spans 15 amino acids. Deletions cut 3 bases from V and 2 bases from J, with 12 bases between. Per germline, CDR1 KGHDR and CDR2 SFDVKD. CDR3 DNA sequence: TGTGCCACCAGTGATCCCACGGCTAGGAACTATGGCTACACCTTC. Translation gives CATSDPTARNYGYTF.